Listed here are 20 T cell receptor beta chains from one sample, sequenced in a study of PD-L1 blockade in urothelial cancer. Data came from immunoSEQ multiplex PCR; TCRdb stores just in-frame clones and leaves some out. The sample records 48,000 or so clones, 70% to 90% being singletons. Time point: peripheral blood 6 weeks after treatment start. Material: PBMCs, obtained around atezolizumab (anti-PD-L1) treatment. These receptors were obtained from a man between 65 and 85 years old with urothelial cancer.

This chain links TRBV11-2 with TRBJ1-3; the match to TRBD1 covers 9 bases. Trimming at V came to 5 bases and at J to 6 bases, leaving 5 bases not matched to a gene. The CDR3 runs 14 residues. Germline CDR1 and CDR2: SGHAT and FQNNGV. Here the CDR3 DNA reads TGTGCCAGCAGCAGAACAGGGGGCGAAAACACCATATATTTT. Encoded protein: CASSRTGGENTIYF.

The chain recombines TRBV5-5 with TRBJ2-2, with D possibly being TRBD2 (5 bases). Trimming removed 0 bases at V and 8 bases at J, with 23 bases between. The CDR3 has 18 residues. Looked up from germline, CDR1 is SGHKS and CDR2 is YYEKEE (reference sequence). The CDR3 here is CASSLEVASPIFRGELFF. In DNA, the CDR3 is TGTGCCAGCAGCTTGGAGGTAGCGTCACCCATTTTTCGGGGGGAGCTGTTTTTT.

The CDR3 here is CASSLGLTEYEQYF. CDR3 DNA sequence: TGTGCCAGCAGCTTGGGACTAACTGAGTACGAGCAGTACTTC. J is TRBJ2-7 and V is TRBV11-2, with 7 bases matching TRBD2. The CDR3 extends over 14 amino acids. The germline V gene encodes CDR1 SGHAT and CDR2 FQNNGV. Unmatched junction bases numbered 6, after V lost 3 bases and J lost 4 bases. The complete variable domain, with remaining parts taken from reference TRBV11-2 and TRBJ2-7, reads EAGVAQSPRYKIIEKRQSVAFWCNPISGHATLYWYQQILGQGPKLLIQFQNNGVVDDSQLPKDRFSAERLKGVDSTLKIQPAKLEDSAVYLCASSLGLTEYEQYFGPGTRLTVT.

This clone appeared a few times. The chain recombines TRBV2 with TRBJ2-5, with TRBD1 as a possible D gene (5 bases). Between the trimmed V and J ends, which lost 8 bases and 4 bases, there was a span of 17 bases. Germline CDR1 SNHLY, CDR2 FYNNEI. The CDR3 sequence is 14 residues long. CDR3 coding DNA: TGTGCCAGCGGGTGGAGCAGGGATTTAGAGACCCAGTACTTC. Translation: CASGWSRDLETQYF.

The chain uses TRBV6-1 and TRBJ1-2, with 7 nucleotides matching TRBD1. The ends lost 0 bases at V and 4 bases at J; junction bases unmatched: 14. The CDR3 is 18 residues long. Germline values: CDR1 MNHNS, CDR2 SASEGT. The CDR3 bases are TGTGCCAGCAGTGAAGCGGGAACAGGGGTAGCGAAGGTCTATGGCTACACCTTC. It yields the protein CASSEAGTGVAKVYGYTF.

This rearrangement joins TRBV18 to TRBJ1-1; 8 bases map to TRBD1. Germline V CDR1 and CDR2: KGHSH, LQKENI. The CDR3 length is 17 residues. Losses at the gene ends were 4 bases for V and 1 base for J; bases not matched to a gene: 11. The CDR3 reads CASSLELPGGQNTEAFF. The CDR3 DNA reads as TGTGCCAGCTCACTAGAATTACCAGGGGGCCAGAACACTGAAGCTTTCTTT.

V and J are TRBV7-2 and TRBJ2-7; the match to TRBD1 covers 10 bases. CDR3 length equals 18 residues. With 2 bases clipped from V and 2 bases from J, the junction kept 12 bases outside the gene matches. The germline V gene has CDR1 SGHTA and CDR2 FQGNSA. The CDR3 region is CASSLPPTGTGEAYEQYF. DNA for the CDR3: TGTGCCAGCAGCTTACCCCCAACCGGGACAGGGGAGGCCTACGAGCAGTACTTC.

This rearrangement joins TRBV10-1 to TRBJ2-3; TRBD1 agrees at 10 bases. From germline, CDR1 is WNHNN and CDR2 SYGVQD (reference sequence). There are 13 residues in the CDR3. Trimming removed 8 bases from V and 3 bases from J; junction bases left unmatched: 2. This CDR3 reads CASGDRGTDTQYF. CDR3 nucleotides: TGCGCCAGCGGGGACAGGGGAACAGATACGCAGTATTTT.

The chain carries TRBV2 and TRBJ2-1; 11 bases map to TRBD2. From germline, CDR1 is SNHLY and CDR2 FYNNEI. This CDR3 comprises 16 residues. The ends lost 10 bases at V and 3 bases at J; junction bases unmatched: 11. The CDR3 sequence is CAILLAGVSGYNEQFF. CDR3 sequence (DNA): TGTGCCATCCTACTAGCGGGAGTATCCGGCTACAATGAGCAGTTCTTC.

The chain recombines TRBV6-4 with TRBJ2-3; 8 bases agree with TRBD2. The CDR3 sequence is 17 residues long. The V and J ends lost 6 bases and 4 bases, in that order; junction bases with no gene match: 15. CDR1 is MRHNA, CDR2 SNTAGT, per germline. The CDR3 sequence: CASSLISGNGGPDTQYF. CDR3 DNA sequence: TGTGCCAGCAGCCTGATTAGCGGGAACGGGGGGCCAGATACGCAGTATTTT.

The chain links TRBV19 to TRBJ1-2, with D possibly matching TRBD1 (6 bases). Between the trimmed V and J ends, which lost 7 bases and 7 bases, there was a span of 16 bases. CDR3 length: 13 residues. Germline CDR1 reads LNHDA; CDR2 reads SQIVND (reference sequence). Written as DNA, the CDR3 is TGTGCCAGTAAGAGGACAGAGTCCGGTGGCTACACCTTC. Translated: CASKRTESGGYTF.

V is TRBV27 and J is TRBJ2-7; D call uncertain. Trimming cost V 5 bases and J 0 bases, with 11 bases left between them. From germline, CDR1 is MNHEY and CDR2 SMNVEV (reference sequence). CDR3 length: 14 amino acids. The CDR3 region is CASSPRRDSYEQYF. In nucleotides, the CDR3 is TGTGCCAGCAGTCCTCGTAGAGACTCCTACGAGCAGTACTTC.

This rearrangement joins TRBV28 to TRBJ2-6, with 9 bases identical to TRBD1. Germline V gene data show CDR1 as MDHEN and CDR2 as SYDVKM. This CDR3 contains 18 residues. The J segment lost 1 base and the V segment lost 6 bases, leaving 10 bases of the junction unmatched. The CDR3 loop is CASSDWGQGPSGANVLTF. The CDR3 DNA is TGTGCCAGCAGCGACTGGGGACAGGGACCTTCTGGGGCCAACGTCCTGACTTTC.

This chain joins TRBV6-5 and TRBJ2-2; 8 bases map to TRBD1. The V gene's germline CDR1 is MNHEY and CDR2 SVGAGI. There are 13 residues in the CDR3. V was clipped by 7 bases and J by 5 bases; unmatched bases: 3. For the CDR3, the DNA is TGTGCCAGCACTCGACAGGGGACCGGGGAGCTGTTTTTT. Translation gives CASTRQGTGELFF.

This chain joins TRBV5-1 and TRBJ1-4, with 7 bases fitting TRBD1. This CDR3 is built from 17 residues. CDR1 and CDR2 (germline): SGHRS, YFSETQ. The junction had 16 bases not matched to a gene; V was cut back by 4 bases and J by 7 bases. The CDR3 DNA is TGCGCCAGCAGCGTTGGGGCTCTACAGGGGTTGGGTGAAAAACTGTTTTTT. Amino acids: CASSVGALQGLGEKLFF.

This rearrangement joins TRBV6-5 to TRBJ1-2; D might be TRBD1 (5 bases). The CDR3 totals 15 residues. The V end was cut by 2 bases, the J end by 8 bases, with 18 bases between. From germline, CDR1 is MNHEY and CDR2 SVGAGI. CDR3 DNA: TGTGCCAGCAGTTACCAAGGACACGGGAGGGGAGGCTACACCTTC. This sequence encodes CASSYQGHGRGGYTF.

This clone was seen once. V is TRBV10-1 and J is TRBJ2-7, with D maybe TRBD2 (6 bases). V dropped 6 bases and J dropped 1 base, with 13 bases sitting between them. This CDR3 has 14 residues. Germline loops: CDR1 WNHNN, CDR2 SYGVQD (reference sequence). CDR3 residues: CASSPGTQSYEQYF. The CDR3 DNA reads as TGCGCCAGCAGCCCCGGGACTCAATCCTACGAGCAGTACTTC.

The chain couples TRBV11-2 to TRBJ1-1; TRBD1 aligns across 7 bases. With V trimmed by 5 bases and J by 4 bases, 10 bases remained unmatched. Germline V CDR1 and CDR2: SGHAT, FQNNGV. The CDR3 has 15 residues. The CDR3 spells CASSPRQGVVTEAFF. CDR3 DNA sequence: TGTGCCAGCAGCCCACGACAGGGAGTGGTCACTGAAGCTTTCTTT.

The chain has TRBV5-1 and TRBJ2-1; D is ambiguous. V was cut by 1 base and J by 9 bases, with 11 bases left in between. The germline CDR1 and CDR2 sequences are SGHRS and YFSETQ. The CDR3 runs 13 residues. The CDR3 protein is CASSLPQRSEQFF. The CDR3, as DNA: TGCGCCAGCAGCTTGCCCCAACGGAGTGAGCAGTTCTTC. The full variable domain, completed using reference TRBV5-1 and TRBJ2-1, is KAGVTQTPRYLIKTRGQQVTLSCSPISGHRSVSWYQQTPGQGLQFLFEYFSETQRNKGNFPGRFSGRQFSNSRSEMNVSTLELGDSALYLCASSLPQRSEQFFGPGTRLTVL.

CDR3 coding DNA: TGCGCCAGCAGGGACGCCGGGACAGGGGGTACTGAAGCTTTCTTT. Protein sequence: CASRDAGTGGTEAFF. The rearrangement uses TRBV5-1 and TRBJ1-1; TRBD1 matches at 11 bases. CDR3 length: 15 residues. V dropped 5 bases and J dropped 5; count of bases not matched to a gene: 8. From germline, CDR1 is SGHRS and CDR2 YFSETQ.